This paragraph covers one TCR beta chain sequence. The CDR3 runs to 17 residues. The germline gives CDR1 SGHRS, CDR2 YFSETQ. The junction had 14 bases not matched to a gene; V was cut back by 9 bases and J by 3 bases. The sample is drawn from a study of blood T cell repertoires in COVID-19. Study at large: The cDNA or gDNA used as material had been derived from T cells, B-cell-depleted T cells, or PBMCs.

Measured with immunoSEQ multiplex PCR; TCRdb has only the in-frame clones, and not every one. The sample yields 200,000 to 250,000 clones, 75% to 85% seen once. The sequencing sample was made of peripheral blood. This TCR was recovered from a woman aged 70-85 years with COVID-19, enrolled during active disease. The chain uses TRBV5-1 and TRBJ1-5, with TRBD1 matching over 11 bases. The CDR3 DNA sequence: TGCGCCAATACCTTCCGGGACAGGGGGTATGACAATCAGCCCCAGCATTTT. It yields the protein CANTFRDRGYDNQPQHF.